This T cell receptor (beta chain) stems from a study of blood T cells in healthy people across ages. Study findings and constraints: Fewer expanded clones and more diversity marked long-lived versus aged donors. The unknown donor CMV status may have confounded expanded clonotype changes.

The authors ran a second PCR of about 7 to 12 cycles using a sample-barcoded 5' primer and a J-beta primer mix. TCRdb reanalysed the 5' RACE reads using MiXCR and keeps one entry per CDR3 protein. The top ten hold about 10% of the sample, which has about 1.6 million distinct CDR3 sequences, about 35% seen once. As to this clonotype: The antigen remains unidentified.

Sequenced input: blood. The sequence was collected from a woman aged 25 to 39 in good health.

The CDR3 sequence: CASSEWETELNEKLFF. CDR3 sequence (DNA): TGTGCCAGCAGTGAATGGGAAACGGAGTTAAATGAAAAACTGTTTTTT. This chain joins TRBV25-1 and TRBJ1-4; D uncertain. The germline CDR1 and CDR2 sequences are MGHDK and SYGVNS. V was pared by 1 base and J by 5 bases, with 14 bases between. The CDR3 totals 16 residues.